Each of the 32 T cell receptor beta chains below was sequenced from the same sample in a study of blood T cell repertoires in COVID-19. The method was immunoSEQ multiplex PCR; TCRdb's version includes in-frame clones alone and lacks a portion of them. The sample consists of about 330,000 clones, 70% to 90% of them appearing once. Sequencing was performed on peripheral blood. These receptors came from a woman between 45 and 65 years old with active or convalescent COVID-19.

The chain carries TRBV19 and TRBJ1-5; D is uncertain. The V gene lost 3 bases and the J gene lost 7 bases, with 7 bases spanning the gap. CDR1 and CDR2 (germline): LNHDA, SQIVND (reference sequence). This CDR3 is 12 amino acids long. The CDR3, as DNA: TGTGCCAGTAGTATCCTCTCCCAGCCCCAGCATTTT. As protein: CASSILSQPQHF.

This sequence joins TRBV4-3 and TRBJ2-7; D call uncertain. Germline assignment: CDR1 LGHNA and CDR2 YSLEER. The V end lost 0 bases, the J end lost 0 bases, and 6 bases lay between the germline ends. The length of the CDR3 is 14 residues. The DNA of the CDR3 is TGCGCCAGCAGCCAAGATTTTCGCTCCTACGAGCAGTACTTC. This codes for CASSQDFRSYEQYF.

The chain joins TRBV5-1 to TRBJ2-5, with a weak D call TRBD2 (6 bases). The CDR3 totals 13 residues. The V end lost 3 bases, the J end lost 6 bases, and 12 bases lay between the germline ends. The germline gives CDR1 SGHRS, CDR2 YFSETQ. DNA of the CDR3: TGCGCCAGCAGCTCGGGGGAGCTGCAGACCCAGTACTTC. Protein product: CASSSGELQTQYF.

The chain joins TRBV30 to TRBJ1-1; tentative D call: TRBD1 (5 bases). The CDR3 has 14 residues. Trimming shortened V by 0 bases and J by 1 base, and 9 bases separated the two germline ends. From germline, CDR1 is GTSNPN and CDR2 SVGIG (reference sequence). In nucleotides, the CDR3 is TGTGCCTGGAGTGTGGGGCAGAAGAACACTGAAGCTTTCTTT. The encoded protein is CAWSVGQKNTEAFF.

The V call is TRBV7-9, the J call TRBJ2-7, with 8 bases fitting TRBD2. CDR1 is SEHNR, CDR2 FQNEAQ, per germline (reference sequence). Germline trimming cut 5 bases from V and 6 bases from J; bases unmatched to any gene: 12. The CDR3 extends over 15 amino acids. The CDR3 spells CASSHNSGKGFEQYF. In DNA form, the CDR3 reads TGTGCCAGCAGCCACAATAGCGGGAAGGGTTTCGAGCAGTACTTC.

The chain links TRBV30 to TRBJ2-1, with D perhaps matching TRBD2 (5 bases). The V end was cut by 5 bases, the J end by 6 bases, with 11 bases between. There are 12 residues in the CDR3. Germline CDR1 reads GTSNPN; CDR2 reads SVGIG (reference sequence). The CDR3 loop is CAWGAESNEQFF. Written as DNA, the CDR3 is TGTGCCTGGGGAGCGGAGAGCAATGAGCAGTTCTTC.

This clone came up once. The V gene is TRBV5-6, the J gene TRBJ2-7; D not certain. This CDR3 has 13 residues. CDR1 is SGHDT and CDR2 is YYEEEE in the germline V gene. V lost 3 bases and J lost 1, with 8 bases in between. CDR3 DNA sequence: TGTGCCAGCAGCTCCACAGATTCCTACGAGCAGTACTTC. This codes for CASSSTDSYEQYF.

This chain connects TRBV5-1 to TRBJ1-2; TRBD1 aligns across 7 bases. The CDR3 covers 17 residues. The germline CDR1 and CDR2 sequences are SGHRS and YFSETQ. V trimming: 2 bases; J trimming: 0 bases; junction bases outside the gene matches: 10. The CDR3 spells CASSLSGTEYSNYGYTF. The DNA for the CDR3 is TGCGCCAGCAGCTTATCCGGGACAGAATATTCTAACTATGGCTACACCTTC.

J is TRBJ1-3 and V is TRBV19; D is undetermined. Germline V gene lookup returns CDR1 LNHDA and CDR2 SQIVND (reference sequence). The CDR3 runs 13 residues. V was cut by 4 bases and J by 0 bases, with 4 bases left in between. CDR3 loop: CASSTGSGNTIYF. The CDR3 region has the DNA TGTGCCAGTAGTACGGGCTCTGGAAACACCATATATTTT.

This sequence joins TRBV6-4 and TRBJ2-1; 11 positions match TRBD2. This CDR3 spans 15 amino acids. The germline gives CDR1 MRHNA, CDR2 SNTAGT. Trimming took 2 bases from V and 7 from J; bases not matched to a gene: 4. Here the CDR3 DNA reads TGTGCCAGCAGTGACGTAGCGGGAGGGTTTAATGAGCAGTTCTTC. Its translation is CASSDVAGGFNEQFF.

The rearrangement links TRBV7-2 to TRBJ2-1, with D uncertain. The CDR3 is 13 amino acids. The V end lost 4 bases, the J end lost 7 bases, and 11 bases lay between the germline ends. Germline V CDR1 and CDR2: SGHTA, FQGNSA. The CDR3 here is CASSSNRLNEQFF. In DNA, the CDR3 is TGTGCCAGCAGCTCTAACCGCCTTAATGAGCAGTTCTTC.

The V and J genes are TRBV25-1 and TRBJ2-5, with a possible D match to TRBD2 (5 bases). CDR3 size: 15 residues. Germline V gives CDR1 MGHDK, CDR2 SYGVNS. Trimming shortened V by 3 bases and J by 5 bases, and 16 bases separated the two germline ends. CDR3 sequence (DNA): TGTGCCAGCAGTGATACGGGATGGGTGACGGAGACCCAGTACTTC. It encodes CASSDTGWVTETQYF. The full variable domain, with the rest looked up from reference TRBV25-1 and TRBJ2-5, is EADIYQTPRYLVIGTGKKITLECSQTMGHDKMYWYQQDPGMELHLIHYSYGVNSTEKGDLSSESTVSRIRTEHFPLTLESARPSHTSQYLCASSDTGWVTETQYFGPGTRLLVL.

This clone was found a few times. This rearrangement joins TRBV27 to TRBJ1-1; perhaps TRBD1 as D (6 bases). This CDR3 region has 14 residues. Trimming pared 5 bases from V and 4 bases from J, leaving 14 bases between. Germline values: CDR1 MNHEY, CDR2 SMNVEV (reference sequence). The CDR3 bases are TGTGCCAGCAGTATCTCCGGGGGGCCCACTGAAGCTTTCTTT. This translates into CASSISGGPTEAFF.

This rearrangement joins TRBV3-1 (or the pseudogene TRBV3-2) to TRBJ1-2; TRBD1 aligns across 7 bases. In germline, CDR1 is LGHDT, CDR2 YNNKEL (reference sequence). The CDR3 sequence is 14 residues long. The junction had 8 bases not matched to a gene; V was cut back by 3 bases and J by 7 bases. CDR3 region: CASSHPQGKGGYTF. Here the CDR3 DNA reads TGTGCCAGCAGCCACCCACAGGGGAAGGGTGGCTACACCTTC.

The rearrangement uses TRBV7-9 and TRBJ2-7; a weak D match, TRBD2 (5 bases). CDR1 is SEHNR and CDR2 is FQNEAQ in the germline V gene (reference sequence). This CDR3 contains 13 residues. V was trimmed by 5 bases and J by 3 bases, leaving 11 bases between them. CDR3 nucleotides: TGTGCCAGCAGCACTCGGGGTTACTACGAGCAGTACTTC. This encodes CASSTRGYYEQYF.

This rearrangement joins TRBV5-1 to TRBJ1-1; D might be TRBD1 (5 bases). Trimming took off 4 bases at V and 3 bases at J, with 10 bases between the two ends. This CDR3 is 13 amino acids long. Germline values: CDR1 SGHRS, CDR2 YFSETQ. DNA for the CDR3: TGCGCCAGCAGCGTTGGGGGGTACACTGAAGCTTTCTTT. It translates to CASSVGGYTEAFF.

The rearrangement links TRBV9 to TRBJ2-1; D might be TRBD2 (6 bases). V lost 0 bases and J lost 8, with 12 bases in between. Looked up from germline, CDR1 is SGDLS and CDR2 is YYNGEE. The CDR3 totals 14 residues. CDR3 sequence: CASSVGLTSYEQFF. CDR3 nucleotide sequence: TGTGCCAGCAGCGTAGGTTTAACTAGCTATGAGCAGTTCTTC.

The genes are TRBV11-2 and TRBJ2-7; the D is unclear. V was clipped by 1 base and J by 4 bases, with 23 bases between them. The CDR3 loop spans 18 amino acids. The germline V gene has CDR1 SGHAT and CDR2 FQNNGV. The CDR3 loop is CASSLGFGSARVGYEQYF. CDR3 bases: TGTGCCAGCAGCTTAGGGTTCGGGTCGGCTCGCGTCGGGTACGAGCAGTACTTC.

The chain uses TRBV28 and TRBJ1-2; possible D gene TRBD1, 5 bases. CDR1 and CDR2 (germline): MDHEN, SYDVKM. With 4 bases removed from V and 1 base from J, the gap between germline ends came to 19 bases. The CDR3 has 17 amino acids. The DNA for the CDR3 is TGTGCCAGCAGTTCCGCGTCCCCGACAGAAATTAACTATGGCTACACCTTC. Translation: CASSSASPTEINYGYTF.

The chain has TRBV7-9 and TRBJ1-4; TRBD1 is a possible D gene (6 bases). The CDR3 spans 15 residues. V gave up 3 bases and J gave up 0 bases, with 8 bases separating them. The germline gives CDR1 SEHNR, CDR2 FQNEAQ (reference sequence). The CDR3 loop reads CASSFGQTTNEKLFF. In DNA form, the CDR3 reads TGTGCCAGCAGCTTCGGACAGACAACTAATGAAAAACTGTTTTTT.

V gene TRBV9 combines with J gene TRBJ1-1, with 9 positions matching TRBD1. CDR3 length: 15 amino acids. With 0 bases clipped from V and 2 bases from J, the junction kept 2 bases outside the gene matches. CDR1 and CDR2 from the germline V gene are SGDLS and YYNGEE. Here the CDR3 reads CASSVEGQGNTEAFF. Here the CDR3 DNA reads TGTGCCAGCAGCGTAGAGGGACAGGGTAACACTGAAGCTTTCTTT.

The chain recombines TRBV18 with TRBJ1-5; perhaps TRBD1 as D (6 bases). Germline CDR1 reads KGHSH; CDR2 reads LQKENI. Trimming cost V 6 bases and J 7 bases, with 28 bases left between them. The CDR3 contains 18 residues. The CDR3 loop reads CASSPRGLSGGAAQPQHF. In DNA, the CDR3 is TGTGCCAGCTCCCCTAGGGGTCTCAGTGGGGGGGCTGCACAGCCCCAGCATTTT.

V gene TRBV28 combines with J gene TRBJ1-2; TRBD1 matches 8 bases. The CDR3 is made up of 14 amino acids. The junction had 15 bases not matched to a gene; V was cut back by 10 bases and J by 8 bases. CDR1 MDHEN and CDR2 SYDVKM come from the germline V gene. The chain's CDR3 is CATFYLDRAWGYTF. CDR3 bases: TGTGCCACCTTTTACTTGGACAGGGCTTGGGGCTACACCTTC.

The V gene is TRBV4-3, the J gene TRBJ2-3; D may be TRBD2 (6 bases). CDR3 length: 16 amino acids. Germline-derived CDR1 and CDR2 are LGHNA and YSLEER. Trimming left V 0 bases short and J 1 base short, with 11 bases between. The CDR3 DNA follows: TGCGCCAGCAGCCAAGAGGTTTCGGGGGGCACAGATACGCAGTATTTT. Its protein is CASSQEVSGGTDTQYF.

This chain uses TRBV19 with TRBJ1-1; perhaps TRBD1 as D (5 bases). Germline CDR1 LNHDA, CDR2 SQIVND (reference sequence). The CDR3 runs 17 residues. With 1 base removed from V and 0 bases from J, the gap between germline ends came to 15 bases. The CDR3 coding sequence is TGTGCCAGTAGTATAGGCCCTCGGGCGGACATGAACACTGAAGCTTTCTTT. It translates to CASSIGPRADMNTEAFF.

V is TRBV29-1 and J is TRBJ2-7; TRBD2 might be the D (5 bases). Trimming took off 6 bases at V and 3 bases at J, with 18 bases between the two ends. The CDR3 covers 14 residues. The germline gives CDR1 SQVTM, CDR2 ANQGSEA. CDR3 region: CSVVGNRGYYEQYF. CDR3 sequence (DNA): TGCAGCGTCGTCGGGAACAGAGGGTACTACGAGCAGTACTTC.

This clone was counted a single time. The chain links TRBV11-1 to TRBJ1-1, with D unresolved. Trimming pared 1 base from V and 1 base from J, leaving 13 bases between. Germline loops: CDR1 SGHAT, CDR2 FQDESV (reference sequence). The CDR3 runs 16 residues. Here the CDR3 reads CASSLEYGLGNTEAFF. CDR3 coding DNA: TGTGCCAGCAGCTTAGAATACGGTCTCGGGAACACTGAAGCTTTCTTT.

V and J are TRBV19 and TRBJ1-1; 7 nucleotides align to TRBD1. This CDR3 is built from 13 residues. V was pared by 6 bases and J by 7 bases, with 8 bases of the junction left unmatched. Germline CDR1 LNHDA, CDR2 SQIVND (reference sequence). CDR3 residues: CASSVQGEGEAFF. For the CDR3, the DNA is TGTGCCAGTAGCGTTCAGGGGGAAGGTGAAGCTTTCTTT.

The chain joins TRBV7-2 to TRBJ1-4; D may be TRBD1 (6 bases). Per the germline V gene, CDR1 is SGHTA and CDR2 is FQGNSA. V shed 5 bases and J shed 2 bases, with 12 bases lying between them. The CDR3 covers 15 residues. CDR3 loop: CASSVTGSTNEKLFF. CDR3 nucleotides: TGTGCCAGCAGCGTCACAGGGTCTACTAATGAAAAACTGTTTTTT. The variable domain in full, completed from reference TRBV7-2 and TRBJ1-4, reads GAGVSQSPSNKVTEKGKDVELRCDPISGHTALYWYRQSLGQGLEFLIYFQGNSAPDKSGLPSDRFSAERTGGSVSTLTIQRTQQEDSAVYLCASSVTGSTNEKLFFGSGTQLSVL.

The chain has TRBV7-2 and TRBJ1-5; a weak D match, TRBD1 (5 bases). Germline loops: CDR1 SGHTA, CDR2 FQGNSA. The CDR3 is made up of 15 amino acids. V dropped 0 bases and J dropped 0 bases, with 6 bases sitting between them. This CDR3 reads CASSLATGSNQPQHF. CDR3 bases: TGTGCCAGCAGCTTAGCTACAGGTAGCAATCAGCCCCAGCATTTT.

The chain joins TRBV3-1 (or the pseudogene TRBV3-2) to TRBJ1-1; TRBD1 aligns across 9 bases. CDR1 LGHDT and CDR2 YNNKEL come from the germline V gene (reference sequence). The CDR3 spans 13 residues. Trimming removed 2 bases from V and 9 bases from J; junction bases left unmatched: 4. CDR3 sequence (DNA): TGTGCCAGCAGCCAAAACAGGGGGCGCAAAGCTTTCTTT. Amino acids: CASSQNRGRKAFF.

J is TRBJ1-6 and V is TRBV6-5; D is undetermined. This CDR3 region has 15 residues. Germline CDR1 is MNHEY and CDR2 is SVGAGI. V lost 0 bases, J lost 9 bases, and 12 bases lay in between. CDR3 in DNA: TGTGCCAGCAGTTACTCAGGCCAGGCCAGTTCACCCCTCCACTTT. Translating it yields CASSYSGQASSPLHF.